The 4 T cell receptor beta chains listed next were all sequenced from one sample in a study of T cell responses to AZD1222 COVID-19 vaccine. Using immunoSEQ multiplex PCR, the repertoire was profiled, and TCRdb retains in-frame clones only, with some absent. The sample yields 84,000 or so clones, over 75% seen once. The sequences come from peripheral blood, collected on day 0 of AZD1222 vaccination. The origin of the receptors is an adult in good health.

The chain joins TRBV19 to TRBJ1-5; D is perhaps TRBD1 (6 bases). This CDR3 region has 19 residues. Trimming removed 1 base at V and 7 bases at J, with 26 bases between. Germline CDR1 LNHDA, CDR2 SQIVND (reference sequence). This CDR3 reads CASSIARGTGTLGAQPQHF. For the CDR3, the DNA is TGTGCCAGTAGTATAGCTCGGGGTACAGGGACGCTCGGAGCCCAGCCCCAGCATTTT.

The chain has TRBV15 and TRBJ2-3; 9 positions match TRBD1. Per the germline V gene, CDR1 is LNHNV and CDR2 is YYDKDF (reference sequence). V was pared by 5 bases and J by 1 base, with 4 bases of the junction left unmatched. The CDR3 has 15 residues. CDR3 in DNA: TGTGCCACCAGCCTACGGACAGGGGGCACAGATACGCAGTATTTT. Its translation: CATSLRTGGTDTQYF.

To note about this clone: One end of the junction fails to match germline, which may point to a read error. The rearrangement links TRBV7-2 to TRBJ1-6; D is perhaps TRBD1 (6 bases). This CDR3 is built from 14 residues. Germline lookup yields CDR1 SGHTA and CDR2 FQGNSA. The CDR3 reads CASTLGQYNSPLHF. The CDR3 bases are TGTGCCAGCACCTTAGGACAGTATAATTCACCCCTCCACTTT.

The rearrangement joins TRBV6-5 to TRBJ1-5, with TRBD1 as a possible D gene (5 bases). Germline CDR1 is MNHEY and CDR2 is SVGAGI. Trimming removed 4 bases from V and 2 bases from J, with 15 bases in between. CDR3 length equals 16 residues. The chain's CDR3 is CASSSTGTRGNQPQHF. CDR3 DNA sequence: TGTGCCAGCAGTTCTACCGGGACCAGAGGCAATCAGCCCCAGCATTTT.